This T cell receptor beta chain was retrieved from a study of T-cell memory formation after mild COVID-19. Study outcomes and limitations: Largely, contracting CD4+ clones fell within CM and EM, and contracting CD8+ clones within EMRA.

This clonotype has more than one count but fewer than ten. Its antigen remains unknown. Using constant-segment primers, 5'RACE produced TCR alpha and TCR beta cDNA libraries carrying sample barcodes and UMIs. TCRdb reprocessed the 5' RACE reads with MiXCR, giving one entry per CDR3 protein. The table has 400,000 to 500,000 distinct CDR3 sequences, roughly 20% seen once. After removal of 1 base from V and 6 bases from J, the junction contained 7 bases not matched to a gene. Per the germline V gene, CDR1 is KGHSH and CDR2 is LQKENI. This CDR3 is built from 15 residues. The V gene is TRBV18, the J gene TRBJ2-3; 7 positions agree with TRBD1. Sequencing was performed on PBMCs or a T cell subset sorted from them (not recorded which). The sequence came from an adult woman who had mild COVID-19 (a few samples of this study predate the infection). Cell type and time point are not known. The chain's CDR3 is CASSPRIGTVDTQYF. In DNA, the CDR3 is TGTGCCAGCTCACCACGTATTGGGACAGTCGATACGCAGTATTTT.